This is a list of T cell receptor beta chains from one sample in a study of blood T cells in healthy people across ages. TCRdb reprocessed the 5' RACE reads via MiXCR and lists one record per CDR3 protein. The table has over 1,500,000 distinct CDR3 sequences, about 49% seen once. The sequencing sample was made of blood. The origin of the receptors is a middle-aged woman in good health. Each CDR3 is given with its conserved first and last residue. A D gene is named only where the DNA matches it firmly. Clone size is given for some rows only: seen once, a few or many times, or a class if the clone is expanded.

v_gene	abundance	d_gene	j_gene	CDR3aa	CDR3nt
TRBV7-6	few	TRBD2	TRBJ2-3	CASSLHRGADTQYF	TGTGCCAGCAGCCTACACCGGGGGGCAGATACGCAGTATTTT
TRBV5-1	-	TRBD1	TRBJ2-7	CASSLKDTGGRISYEQYF	TGCGCCAGCAGCCTTAAGGACACAGGGGGACGCATCTCCTACGAGCAGTACTTC
TRBV6-6	-	TRBD2	TRBJ2-5	CASSYDAGGRNEQYF	TGTGCCAGCAGTTACGATGCGGGGGGGCGCAATGAGCAGTACTTC
TRBV20-1	-	TRBD2	TRBJ2-5	CSARPGLAGTQETQYF	TGCAGTGCTAGACCTGGACTAGCGGGGACCCAAGAGACCCAGTACTTC
TRBV28	few	-	TRBJ2-7	CASSQGRSPVSYEQYF	TGTGCCAGCAGTCAAGGCAGGAGCCCAGTCTCCTACGAGCAGTACTTC
TRBV6-2/TRBV6-3	-	TRBD1	TRBJ2-4	CASSQSQGANIQYF	TGTGCCAGCAGCCAATCTCAGGGGGCTAACATTCAGTACTTC
TRBV19	few	-	TRBJ2-7	CASSIDQETARYEQYF	TGTGCCAGTAGTATAGATCAAGAGACAGCCAGGTACGAGCAGTACTTC
TRBV4-3	-	-	TRBJ1-6	CASSQKRQDALHF	TGCGCCAGCAGCCAAAAAAGGCAGGACGCCCTCCACTTT
TRBV5-1	-	-	TRBJ2-5	CASSFPTGRFQETQYF	TGCGCCAGCAGCTTCCCGACTGGACGGTTCCAAGAGACCCAGTACTTC
TRBV5-1	-	TRBD2	TRBJ2-1	CATAGALPGEQFF	TGCGCCACAGCGGGGGCGCTCCCTGGTGAGCAGTTCTTC
TRBV13	-	-	TRBJ1-2	CASSPRGLRNYSYTF	TGTGCCAGCAGCCCCCGGGGGCTCCGAAACTATAGCTACACCTTC
TRBV27	few	-	TRBJ1-2	CASSDGSYWGYTF	TGTGCCAGCAGTGACGGGTCTTACTGGGGCTACACCTTC
TRBV7-9	-	-	TRBJ1-1	CASSFGDAMNTEAFF	TGTGCCAGCAGCTTCGGGGACGCCATGAACACTGAAGCTTTCTTT
TRBV3-1	once	-	TRBJ2-1	CVSSQGGRVHPQLYNEQFF	TGTGTCAGCAGCCAAGGTGGGCGGGTGCACCCGCAACTTTACAATGAGCAGTTCTTC
TRBV28	once	-	TRBJ2-7	CATETGTYAYEQYF	TGTGCCACCGAAACCGGGACTTATGCCTACGAGCAGTACTTC
TRBV7-2	few	TRBD2	TRBJ2-7	CASSPHSGGLYEQYF	TGTGCCAGCAGCCCGCACAGCGGGGGCCTATACGAGCAGTACTTC
TRBV20-1	-	TRBD1	TRBJ2-3	CSASHRGVSSTDTQYF	TGCAGTGCTTCCCACAGGGGAGTGTCTAGCACAGATACGCAGTATTTT
TRBV7-2	-	TRBD2	TRBJ2-7	CASSLATSGGDNEQYF	TGTGCCAGCAGCTTAGCGACTAGCGGGGGGGACAATGAGCAGTACTTC
TRBV6-5	few	-	TRBJ1-2	CASSYSTGRYTF	TGTGCCAGCAGTTACTCGACCGGGCGCTACACCTTC
TRBV28	-	-	TRBJ1-2	CASRKTPLYGYTF	TGTGCCAGCAGGAAGACACCGCTCTATGGCTACACCTTC
TRBV13	-	-	TRBJ1-5	CASSLRAYDQPQHF	TGTGCCAGCAGCTTAAGGGCATATGATCAGCCCCAGCATTTT
TRBV29-1	-	TRBD1	TRBJ1-2	CSAPGQGFGYGYTF	TGCAGTGCTCCGGGACAGGGCTTTGGCTATGGCTACACCTTC
TRBV20-1	few	-	TRBJ1-1	CSARVQANTEAFF	TGCAGTGCTAGAGTCCAGGCGAACACTGAAGCTTTCTTT
TRBV12-3/TRBV12-4	-	-	TRBJ2-1	CASKTVQDEQFF	TGTGCCAGCAAAACCGTACAGGATGAGCAGTTCTTC
TRBV12-3/TRBV12-4	-	TRBD2	TRBJ2-5	CASSRLRGGQETQYF	TGTGCCAGCAGTCGCCTCCGCGGGGGGCAAGAGACCCAGTACTTC
TRBV2	few	-	TRBJ2-3	CASSGQVKTDTQYF	TGTGCCAGCAGTGGGCAAGTCAAGACTGATACGCAGTATTTT
TRBV6-2/TRBV6-3	-	-	TRBJ1-2	CASNDRRADLYGYTF	TGTGCCAGCAATGACAGGCGCGCAGATCTCTATGGCTACACCTTC
TRBV5-1	few	-	TRBJ1-1	CASSLGAGSTEAFF	TGCGCCAGCAGCTTGGGTGCAGGGAGCACTGAAGCTTTCTTT
TRBV11-2	few	-	TRBJ2-3	CASSLRFYTDTQYF	TGTGCCAGCAGCTTACGGTTTTACACAGATACGCAGTATTTT
TRBV9	-	-	TRBJ2-7	CASSVAQLGYEQYF	TGTGCCAGCAGCGTAGCTCAATTAGGCTACGAGCAGTACTTC
TRBV7-8	-	-	TRBJ1-2	CASSLESRGQAYGYTF	TGTGCCAGCAGCTTAGAGTCGCGGGGCCAAGCCTATGGCTACACCTTC
TRBV11-2	-	-	TRBJ2-7	CASSLNTGIAYEQYF	TGTGCCAGCAGCTTAAACACAGGGATCGCCTACGAGCAGTACTTC
TRBV12-5	-	-	TRBJ2-1	CASGGGLGRQFF	TGTGCTAGTGGTGGGGGATTGGGCAGGCAGTTCTTC
TRBV7-2	-	-	TRBJ1-2	CASSPPQLNYGYTF	TGTGCCAGCAGCCCCCCACAGCTGAACTATGGCTACACCTTC
TRBV7-2	few	TRBD1	TRBJ2-7	CARGPGGKTYEQYF	TGTGCCAGAGGGCCAGGGGGTAAGACCTACGAGCAGTACTTC
TRBV4-3	-	TRBD1	TRBJ2-5	CASSQYPGQGQTQYF	TGCGCCAGCAGCCAATACCCGGGACAGGGTCAGACCCAGTACTTC
TRBV7-2	-	-	TRBJ2-7	CASSSVGQQYF	TGTGCCAGCAGCTCCGTTGGACAACAGTACTTC
TRBV27	few	TRBD1	TRBJ1-2	CASSLLGQGATNYGYTF	TGTGCCAGCAGTTTACTAGGACAGGGGGCCACTAACTATGGCTACACCTTC
TRBV15	-	-	TRBJ1-5	CATSIRFGNQPQHF	TGTGCCACCAGCATCCGGTTTGGCAATCAGCCCCAGCATTTT